Described below is a single T cell receptor (beta chain) sequence and its context. The data derive from a study of blood T cell repertoires in COVID-19. The wider study: The United States, Italy and Spain supplied acute and convalescent COVID-19 samples.

This CDR3 has 14 residues. From germline, CDR1 is KGHSH and CDR2 LQKENI. V lost 4 bases and J 4 bases, leaving 11 bases between the germline ends. In the authors' methods: Quantification of nucleated cells was approximated via reference gene primer amplification. The repertoire was sequenced with immunoSEQ multiplex PCR; TCRdb's copy has only in-frame clones and lacks some. The DNA gave D and trimming, while V, J and clone size come from that table. The sample carries 84,000 or so clones, approximately 92% recorded once. The chain links TRBV18 to TRBJ1-5; D might be TRBD1 (5 bases). This clonotype was obtained from an older woman with active COVID-19. The sequencing sample was made of peripheral blood. CDR3: CASSQTVYNQPQHF. The CDR3 DNA reads TGTGCCAGCTCACAGACAGTCTATAATCAGCCCCAGCATTTT.